Listed below are T cell receptor beta chains from one sample, sequenced in a study of tumor-infiltrating lymphocytes in primary liver carcinoma. TCRdb re-analysed the multiplex PCR reads in MiXCR, keeping a single row per CDR3 protein. The repertoire consists of 310,000 or so distinct CDR3 sequences, with about 65% occurring once and the leading ten covering roughly 6%. Sequenced material: peripheral blood. The receptors were gathered from a man aged 35 to 55 with primary liver carcinoma and hepatitis B virus infection. CDR3s include the opening cysteine and the closing phenylalanine or tryptophan. The D gene is left open where the match is weak. Size values are once, few and many counts, or a class for expanded clones, and some rows have none.

abundance	v_gene	d_gene	j_gene	CDR3aa	CDR3nt
-	TRBV11-2	TRBD2	TRBJ2-1	CASSRTSVNRFYNEQFF	TGTGCCAGCAGCCGGACTAGCGTAAATCGTTTCTACAATGAGCAGTTCTTC
-	TRBV11-2	TRBD2	TRBJ2-1	CAGSSDLRAGRGNEQFF	TGTGCCGGCAGCTCAGATCTCAGAGCGGGAAGGGGTAATGAGCAGTTCTTC
-	TRBV7-9	-	TRBJ2-3	CASSFLTDFTDTQYF	TGTGCCAGCAGCTTTCTGACAGACTTCACAGATACGCAGTATTTT
many	TRBV29-1	-	TRBJ2-2	CSGGDANTGELFF	TGCAGCGGGGGAGATGCGAACACCGGGGAGCTGTTTTTT
-	TRBV11-2	-	TRBJ1-6	CASSLARALGSPLHF	TGTGCCAGTAGCTTAGCCCGGGCGCTGGGTTCACCCCTCCACTTT
-	TRBV11-2	-	TRBJ2-7	CASSFVVLRDNYSYEQYF	TGTGCCAGCAGCTTTGTTGTGTTACGTGACAATTACTCCTACGAGCAGTACTTC
-	TRBV28	-	TRBJ1-3	CASSFPGASGSTIYF	TGTGCCAGTAGTTTCCCGGGGGCCTCTGGAAGCACCATATATTTT
-	TRBV28	-	TRBJ1-6	CATSSGNNSPLHF	TGTGCCACCTCCAGTGGAAATAATTCACCCCTCCACTTT
-	TRBV5-4	-	TRBJ2-3	CASSLKQARTFSIDTQYF	TGTGCCAGCAGCTTGAAACAAGCCCGTACGTTTAGCATAGATACGCAGTATTTT
-	TRBV13	TRBD1	TRBJ2-5	CASSPGTGDWTQYF	TGTGCCAGCAGCCCGGGGACAGGAGATTGGACCCAGTACTTC
many	TRBV4-3	-	TRBJ2-7	CASSQEGDSYEQYF	TGCGCCAGCAGCCAAGAAGGAGACAGTTACGAGCAGTACTTC
few	TRBV14	TRBD2	TRBJ2-3	CASSGLVADTQYF	TGTGCCAGCAGCGGACTAGTGGCAGATACGCAGTATTTT
-	TRBV13	TRBD1	TRBJ1-1	CDSSPRGGRHTEAFF	TGTGACAGCAGCCCTAGAGGGGGCCGGCACACTGAAGCTTTCTTT
-	TRBV11-2	-	TRBJ1-1	CASSLEHTMYTEASF	TGTGCCAGCAGCTTAGAACATACCATGTACACTGAAGCTTCCTTT
-	TRBV6-1	-	TRBJ1-1	CASSTAGAEAFF	TGTGCCAGCAGTACGGCAGGTGCTGAAGCTTTCTTT
medium-sized	TRBV11-2	TRBD1	TRBJ2-3	CASSIPTGATDTQYF	TGTGCCAGCAGCATACCGACAGGGGCGACAGATACGCAGTATTTT
few	TRBV6-1	-	TRBJ1-4	CASSDWTVYNEKLFF	TGTGCCAGCAGTGACTGGACAGTGTATAATGAAAAACTGTTTTTT
many	TRBV4-2	-	TRBJ1-5	CASSQDLPFQPQHF	TGTGCCAGCAGCCAAGATTTGCCGTTCCAGCCCCAGCATTTT
many	TRBV4-2	-	TRBJ2-2	CASSQDFPANTGELFF	TGTGCCAGCAGCCAAGACTTCCCCGCGAACACCGGGGAGCTGTTTTTT
few	TRBV7-9	TRBD2	TRBJ2-1	CASSLVPSGGNEQFF	TGTGCCAGCAGTTTAGTTCCAAGCGGGGGGAATGAGCAGTTCTTC
-	TRBV4-2	-	TRBJ2-7	CSSSPEVHPDSYEQYF	TGTTCCAGCAGTCCGGAGGTGCACCCAGACTCCTATGAGCAGTACTTC
once	TRBV6-6	-	TRBJ2-7	CVSSAGSRGYEQYF	TGTGTCAGCTCGGCAGGGTCAAGGGGCTATGAGCAGTACTTC
many	TRBV4-3	TRBD1	TRBJ2-7	CASSQDGTGGVEQYF	TGCGCCAGCAGCCAAGACGGGACAGGGGGTGTCGAGCAGTACTTC
-	TRBV29-1	TRBD1	TRBJ2-1	CSVRQGPAYNEQFF	TGCAGCGTAAGACAGGGGCCTGCTTACAATGAGCAGTTCTTC
-	TRBV7-9	TRBD2	TRBJ2-1	CACSFGGGPRSINEHYF	TGTGCATGCAGCTTCGGGGGAGGGCCCCGATCCATCAATGAGCATTACTTC
many	TRBV6-2/TRBV6-3	-	TRBJ1-5	CASSYSVQAQWPQHF	TGTGCCAGCAGTTACTCCGTACAGGCCCAGTGGCCCCAGCATTTT